The 24 T cell receptor beta chains presented below share a single source sample, sequenced in a study of T cells in Graves' hyperthyroidism and ophthalmopathy. Amplified TCR beta CDR3 regions derived from RNA transcripts. The HTBI primer set drove a first-round RT-PCR of the TCR CDR3. Via MiXCR, TCRdb re-called the multiplex PCR reads, giving one row per CDR3 protein. The sample contains about 360,000 distinct CDR3 sequences, approximately 13% of which appear only once. Sequenced sample: blood. Source of these receptors: a woman between 18 and 29 years old with Graves' hyperthyroidism.

This clonotype was observed many times. The chain couples TRBV3-1 to TRBJ2-1; 8 bases fit TRBD2. V shed 5 bases, J shed 2 bases, and the junction held 11 bases outside the gene matches. The CDR3 sequence is 17 residues long. Germline CDR1 and CDR2: LGHDT and YNNKEL (reference sequence). The CDR3 spells CASSVVSGSGTYNEQFF. In DNA form, the CDR3 reads TGTGCCAGCAGCGTCGTGAGCGGGAGTGGGACCTACAATGAGCAGTTCTTC.

This chain links TRBV6-1 with TRBJ2-7; perhaps TRBD2 as D (6 bases). CDR1 is MNHNS, CDR2 SASEGT, per germline. The CDR3 spans 13 residues. The V end lost 11 bases, the J end lost 3 bases, and 17 bases lay between the germline ends. The CDR3 coding sequence is TGTGCCTCGGACGGGGGTGCCTTCTACGAGCAGTACTTC. Encoded protein: CASDGGAFYEQYF.

The chain recombines TRBV3-1 with TRBJ1-3; TRBD1 might be the D (5 bases). The CDR3 consists of 15 residues. Germline assignment: CDR1 LGHDT and CDR2 YNNKEL (reference sequence). Trimming removed 0 bases at V and 2 bases at J, with 8 bases between. The CDR3 spells CASSQDRVTGNTIYF. Written as DNA, the CDR3 is TGTGCCAGCAGCCAAGACAGGGTTACTGGAAACACCATATATTTT.

The chain joins TRBV5-1 to TRBJ1-1; 9 bases are a match to TRBD1. This CDR3 comprises 17 residues. The germline gives CDR1 SGHRS, CDR2 YFSETQ. Germline trimming cut 2 bases from V and 3 bases from J; bases unmatched to any gene: 11. The CDR3: CASSFVTGTGSDTEAFF. The CDR3 coding sequence is TGCGCCAGCAGCTTCGTAACCGGGACAGGGAGCGACACTGAAGCTTTCTTT.

This clonotype was counted a few times. Written as DNA, the CDR3 is TGTGCCAGCAGTTACGGGCAGCCTGGAAACACCATATATTTT. Its protein product is CASSYGQPGNTIYF. V is TRBV6-9 and J is TRBJ1-3, with D unresolved. V shed 3 bases and J shed 2 bases, with 8 bases lying between them. The germline V gene has CDR1 MNHGY and CDR2 SVAAGI. The CDR3 is 14 residues long.

This clonotype has just a few counts. This chain uses TRBV11-2 with TRBJ2-4; D is perhaps TRBD2 (5 bases). The germline gives CDR1 SGHAT, CDR2 FQNNGV. V gave up 5 bases and J gave up 0 bases, with 11 bases separating them. This CDR3 spans 15 amino acids. The CDR3 DNA follows: TGTGCCAGCAGCGGACTCCGGGGAGCCAAAAACATTCAGTACTTC. Translating gives CASSGLRGAKNIQYF. The full variable domain, with the rest looked up from reference TRBV11-2 and TRBJ2-4, is EAGVAQSPRYKIIEKRQSVAFWCNPISGHATLYWYQQILGQGPKLLIQFQNNGVVDDSQLPKDRFSAERLKGVDSTLKIQPAKLEDSAVYLCASSGLRGAKNIQYFGAGTRLSVL.

This clonotype was found many times. CDR3 protein: CASSAGPRTGELFF. DNA of the CDR3: TGTGCCAGCAGCGCCGGGCCTCGCACCGGGGAGCTGTTTTTT. The chain carries TRBV2 and TRBJ2-2; unclear D gene. Germline V gene data show CDR1 as SNHLY and CDR2 as FYNNEI. This CDR3 has 14 amino acids. With 6 bases removed from V and 4 bases from J, the gap between germline ends came to 12 bases.

Only a few counts were recorded for this clonotype. J is TRBJ2-3 and V is TRBV10-1; D gene ambiguous. The CDR3 has 14 residues. Trimming took off 0 bases at V and 6 bases at J, with 10 bases between the two ends. The germline V gene encodes CDR1 WNHNN and CDR2 SYGVQD (reference sequence). The CDR3, as DNA: TGCGCCAGCAGTGAGTCGGCGTTAGCTGATACGCAGTATTTT. Encoded protein: CASSESALADTQYF.

The chain combines TRBV7-9 with TRBJ1-2; TRBD1 is a possible D gene (6 bases). V gave up 2 bases and J gave up 6 bases, with 13 bases separating them. Germline V gene lookup returns CDR1 SEHNR and CDR2 FQNEAQ (reference sequence). This CDR3 region has 14 residues. CDR3 amino acids: CASSLIQGPDGYTF. CDR3 DNA: TGTGCCAGCAGCTTAATACAGGGCCCGGATGGCTACACCTTC.

This clonotype was observed many times. The chain has TRBV28 and TRBJ2-1, with 9 bases aligning to TRBD2. Germline-derived CDR1 and CDR2 are MDHEN and SYDVKM. CDR3 length: 17 residues. Trimming took 2 bases from V and 1 from J; bases not matched to a gene: 6. CDR3 sequence reads: CASSLGSGSMSYNEQFF. The CDR3 nucleotides read TGTGCCAGCAGTTTAGGTAGCGGGAGTATGTCCTACAATGAGCAGTTCTTC. The full variable domain, rest sourced from reference TRBV28 and TRBJ2-1, is DVKVTQSSRYLVKRTGEKVFLECVQDMDHENMFWYRQDPGLGLRLIYFSYDVKMKEKGDIPEGYSVSREKKERFSLILESASTNQTSMYLCASSLGSGSMSYNEQFFGPGTRLTVL.

There are many counts of this clonotype. The rearrangement joins TRBV28 to TRBJ1-1, with D tentatively TRBD1 (5 bases). The V gene lost 2 bases and the J gene lost 5 bases, with 15 bases spanning the gap. CDR1 MDHEN and CDR2 SYDVKM come from the germline V gene. The CDR3 contains 15 residues. CDR3 loop: CASSLAGTGKTEAFF. CDR3 nucleotide sequence: TGTGCCAGCAGTTTAGCAGGGACGGGGAAAACTGAAGCTTTCTTT.

This clonotype was counted ten times or more. The chain couples TRBV12-3 or TRBV12-4 to TRBJ2-5; tentatively, D is TRBD1 (5 bases). This CDR3 has 13 amino acids. V shed 2 bases and J shed 5 bases, with 9 bases lying between them. CDR3 region: CASSLRGPETQYF. CDR3 nucleotide sequence: TGTGCCAGCAGTTTAAGGGGTCCGGAGACCCAGTACTTC.

This clonotype was seen many times. The chain recombines TRBV10-3 with TRBJ1-2, with unresolved D. Trimming removed 7 bases from V and 2 bases from J, with 8 bases in between. Germline V gives CDR1 ENHRY, CDR2 SYGVKD. CDR3 length: 12 amino acids. The chain's CDR3 is CAINWGNYGYTF. The CDR3 DNA reads as TGTGCCATCAATTGGGGAAACTATGGCTACACCTTC.

This clonotype occurred many times. V is TRBV20-1 and J is TRBJ1-2; D is unclear. The length of the CDR3 is 14 residues. Per the germline V gene, CDR1 is DFQATT and CDR2 is SNEGSKA (reference sequence). Trimming left V 0 bases short and J 4 bases short, with 12 bases between. This CDR3 reads CSARDPVLSYGYTF. DNA of the CDR3: TGCAGTGCTAGAGACCCAGTATTGAGCTATGGCTACACCTTC.

This clonotype was picked up many times. The rearrangement joins TRBV2 to TRBJ2-7; D perhaps matches TRBD2 (6 bases). Germline loops: CDR1 SNHLY, CDR2 FYNNEI. V was cut by 0 bases and J by 2 bases, with 11 bases left in between. The CDR3 is made up of 15 amino acids. The chain's CDR3 is CASSEAMGGTYEQYF. The DNA for the CDR3 is TGTGCCAGCAGTGAAGCGATGGGGGGAACCTACGAGCAGTACTTC.

This clonotype was recorded a few times. The chain recombines TRBV9 with TRBJ1-6; D not resolved. The CDR3 is 16 residues long. Germline CDR1 is SGDLS and CDR2 is YYNGEE. The V and J ends lost 6 bases and 0 bases respectively, with 13 bases between them. CDR3 bases: TGTGCCAGCACCCCTAGCGCGAGCTCCTATAATTCACCCCTCCACTTT. Protein sequence: CASTPSASSYNSPLHF.

This clonotype was seen ten or more times. V and J are TRBV28 and TRBJ2-2; possibly TRBD1 for D (6 bases). Germline assignment: CDR1 MDHEN and CDR2 SYDVKM. Trimming stripped 7 bases from V and 8 bases from J, with 23 bases between. The CDR3 is 16 residues long. The DNA of the CDR3 is TGTGCCAGCATTCCACGAAGGGGGAGTGGGCTGGGGGAGCTGTTTTTT. This codes for CASIPRRGSGLGELFF.

The chain recombines TRBV7-2 with TRBJ2-2; the D gene is possibly TRBD1 (7 bases). The V end was cut by 7 bases, the J end by 5 bases, with 14 bases between. The CDR3 covers 14 residues. CDR1 is SGHTA, CDR2 FQGNSA, per germline. The CDR3 is CASTGGGRTGELFF. In DNA, the CDR3 is TGTGCCAGCACCGGAGGGGGCCGAACCGGGGAGCTGTTTTTT. Combining the CDR3 with reference TRBV7-2 and TRBJ2-2 gives the whole variable domain GAGVSQSPSNKVTEKGKDVELRCDPISGHTALYWYRQSLGQGLEFLIYFQGNSAPDKSGLPSDRFSAERTGGSVSTLTIQRTQQEDSAVYLCASTGGGRTGELFFGEGSRLTVL.

This clonotype showed up just a few times. The CDR3 region is CATSISRHSNQPQHF. CDR3 in DNA: TGTGCCACCAGCATCAGCAGGCATAGCAATCAGCCCCAGCATTTT. V gene TRBV15 combines with J gene TRBJ1-5; D gene uncertain. Looked up from germline, CDR1 is LNHNV and CDR2 is YYDKDF (reference sequence). The CDR3 runs 15 residues. The V end lost 4 bases, the J end lost 0 bases, and 10 bases lay between the germline ends.

This clonotype was recorded many times. The chain combines TRBV3-1 with TRBJ1-6, with D unclear. This CDR3 spans 11 amino acids. Germline V lookup: CDR1 LGHDT, CDR2 YNNKEL (reference sequence). V lost 8 bases and J 8 bases, leaving 7 bases between the germline ends. CDR3 residues: CASGGDSPLHF. CDR3 nucleotide sequence: TGTGCCAGCGGTGGAGATTCACCCCTCCACTTT. Full variable domain (outside the CDR3, taken from reference TRBV3-1 and TRBJ1-6): DTAVSQTPKYLVTQMGNDKSIKCEQNLGHDTMYWYKQDSKKFLKIMFSYNNKELIINETVPNRFSPKSPDKAHLNLHINSLELGDSAVYFCASGGDSPLHFGNGTRLTVT.

This clonotype has ten or more counts. This chain uses TRBV11-2 with TRBJ1-4; D gene ambiguous. Germline V gives CDR1 SGHAT, CDR2 FQNNGV. The CDR3 covers 19 residues. V lost 5 bases, J lost 4 bases, and 26 bases lay in between. The CDR3 loop is CASSPFAVASSPDNEKLFF. The CDR3 bases are TGTGCCAGCAGCCCTTTCGCAGTAGCATCCTCACCGGATAATGAAAAACTGTTTTTT.

This chain joins TRBV6-1 and TRBJ1-3; D call uncertain. The V and J ends lost 1 base and 4 bases respectively, with 14 bases between them. Germline assignment: CDR1 MNHNS and CDR2 SASEGT. The CDR3 loop spans 16 amino acids. CDR3 amino acids: CASSEGEVSSGNTIYF. For the CDR3, the DNA is TGTGCCAGCAGTGAAGGAGAAGTTTCCTCCGGAAACACCATATATTTT.

This clonotype was recorded many times. The genes are TRBV27 and TRBJ2-2; D gene ambiguous. This CDR3 is built from 15 residues. V was trimmed by 5 bases and J by 0 bases, leaving 10 bases between them. Germline V gives CDR1 MNHEY, CDR2 SMNVEV (reference sequence). CDR3 DNA: TGTGCCAGCAGTCCCTCGCCAGCGAACACCGGGGAGCTGTTTTTT. Translating it yields CASSPSPANTGELFF.

This clonotype was counted between two and nine times. This sequence joins TRBV3-2 and TRBJ2-7; the table's D call, TRBD2, has no DNA check behind it. TRBV3-2 is shown as a pseudogene. The CDR3 contains 14 residues. The CDR3 is CASPEREDMDEQYF. As DNA, the CDR3 is TGTGCCAGCCCAGAGCGGGAGGATATGGACGAGCAGTACTTC.